The present T cell receptor beta chain was sequenced within a study of technical replicates of blood from several donors. The assay was immunoSEQ multiplex PCR, and TCRdb's table has in-frame clones only and misses some. In the table there are about 100,000 clones, nearly 97% of which are singletons. The CDR3 is 16 amino acids. In germline, CDR1 is SGHTA, CDR2 FQGNSA. Trimming took 1 base from V and 7 from J; bases not matched to a gene: 7. The chain uses TRBV7-2 and TRBJ2-1; 10 bases map to TRBD2. This clonotype was sampled from a human donor in good health. Sequencing was done on a sample of T cells isolated from PBMCs. The CDR3 nucleotides read TGTGCCAGCAGCTTAGTAAGCGGGGGGGCGTTGAATGAGCAGTTCTTC. Translated, it gives CASSLVSGGALNEQFF.